A single T cell receptor beta chain is shown here with its context. Profiled with immunoSEQ multiplex PCR; TCRdb holds only in-frame clones, not every one. This sample has 90,000 to 120,000 clones, with 84% found just once. Looked up from germline, CDR1 is GTSNPN and CDR2 is SVGIG (reference sequence). With 3 bases clipped from V and 8 bases from J, the junction kept 15 bases outside the gene matches. This CDR3 comprises 17 residues. The data derive from a study of blood T cell repertoires in COVID-19. Overall study context: Acute and convalescent COVID-19 samples came from the United States, Italy and Spain.

Sequences were obtained from peripheral blood. This chain joins TRBV30 and TRBJ2-2; 10 bases line up with TRBD2. The receptor comes from a human donor in a cohort sampled during active COVID-19. CDR3 DNA sequence: TGTGCCTGGAGCCAAGGTCTACCTAGCGGGAGCGCAGGGGAGCTGTTTTTT. Protein product: CAWSQGLPSGSAGELFF.